These 2 T cell receptor beta chains share one sample of origin, sequenced in a study of cytomegalovirus exposure and HLA in healthy donors. The PCR had 60 Vbeta and 13 Jbeta primers. The repertoire was sequenced with immunoSEQ multiplex PCR; TCRdb's copy has only in-frame clones and lacks some. Of about 160,000 clones detected, about 85% appear once; the ten largest clones hold 1% to 1.5%. The sequencing input was PBMCs. The receptors were gathered from a man aged 50 to 60 in good health and CMV-seropositive.

This rearrangement joins TRBV5-1 to TRBJ1-1; TRBD1 agrees at 9 bases. With V trimmed by 4 bases and J by 4 bases, 8 bases remained unmatched. CDR1 is SGHRS, CDR2 YFSETQ, per germline. The CDR3 is made up of 15 amino acids. The CDR3 DNA reads TGCGCCAGCAGCGGAGGGACAGGGCTGGGCACTGAAGCTTTCTTT. It is translated as CASSGGTGLGTEAFF. Filled out from reference TRBV5-1 and TRBJ1-1, the complete variable domain reads KAGVTQTPRYLIKTRGQQVTLSCSPISGHRSVSWYQQTPGQGLQFLFEYFSETQRNKGNFPGRFSGRQFSNSRSEMNVSTLELGDSALYLCASSGGTGLGTEAFFGQGTRLTVV.

The CDR3: CASSDRTGGAGGYTF. In nucleotides, the CDR3 is TGTGCCAGCAGTGACCGGACAGGGGGCGCGGGAGGCTACACCTTC. The chain joins TRBV6-4 to TRBJ1-2; TRBD1 matches 11 bases. The CDR3 has 15 amino acids. Germline lookup yields CDR1 MRHNA and CDR2 SNTAGT. After removal of 2 bases from V and 8 bases from J, the junction contained 7 bases not matched to a gene.